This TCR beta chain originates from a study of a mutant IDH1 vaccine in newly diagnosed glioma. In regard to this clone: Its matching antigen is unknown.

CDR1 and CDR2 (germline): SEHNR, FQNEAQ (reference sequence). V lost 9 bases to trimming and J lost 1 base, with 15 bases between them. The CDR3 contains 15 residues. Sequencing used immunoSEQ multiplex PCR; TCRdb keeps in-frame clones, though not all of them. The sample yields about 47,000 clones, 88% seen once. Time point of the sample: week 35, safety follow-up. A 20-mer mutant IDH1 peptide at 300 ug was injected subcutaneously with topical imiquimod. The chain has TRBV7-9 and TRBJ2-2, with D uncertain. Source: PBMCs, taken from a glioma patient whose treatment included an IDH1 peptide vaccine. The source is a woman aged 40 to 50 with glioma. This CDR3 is CASPPKGLNTGELFF. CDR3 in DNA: TGTGCCAGTCCCCCTAAGGGATTGAACACCGGGGAGCTGTTTTTT.